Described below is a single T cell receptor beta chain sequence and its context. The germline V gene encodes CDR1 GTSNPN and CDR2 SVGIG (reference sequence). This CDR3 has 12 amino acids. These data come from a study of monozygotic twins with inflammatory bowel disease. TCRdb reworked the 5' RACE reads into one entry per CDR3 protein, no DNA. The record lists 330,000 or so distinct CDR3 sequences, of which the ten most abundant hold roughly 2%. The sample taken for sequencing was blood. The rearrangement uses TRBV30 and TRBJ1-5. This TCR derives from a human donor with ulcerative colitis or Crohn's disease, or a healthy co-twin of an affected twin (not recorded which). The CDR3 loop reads CAWSVLNQPQHF.